This T cell receptor beta chain was sequenced for a study of PD-1 blockade in mismatch repair-deficient tumors. On this clone itself: The antigen is undetermined.

In germline, CDR1 is SGHKS, CDR2 YYEKEE (reference sequence). This CDR3 spans 15 amino acids. With 3 bases clipped from V and 6 bases from J, the junction kept 5 bases outside the gene matches. The protocol was immunoSEQ multiplex PCR, while the TCRdb copy is restricted to in-frame clones and leaves out a portion. The sample contains roughly 110,000 clones, over 65% of which appear only once. Findings and caveats of the study: Tumor-resident clones, often absent from pretreatment blood, expanded after pembrolizumab and then contracted.

Sequences were derived from peripheral blood, sampled 60 weeks after starting pembrolizumab. This sequence originates from an adult with mismatch repair-deficient cancer. The chain recombines TRBV5-5 with TRBJ2-1; 11 bases fit TRBD1. The CDR3 loop is CASSSTGTGGNEQFF. CDR3 DNA sequence: TGTGCCAGCAGCTCAACCGGGACAGGGGGCAATGAGCAGTTCTTC.